These 15 T cell receptor beta chains were sequenced from one sample in a study of T-cell memory formation after mild COVID-19. From the 5' RACE reads, TCRdb called clonotypes with MiXCR, one entry per CDR3 protein. The data contain 560,000 or so distinct CDR3 sequences, roughly a sixth of them singletons. Sample: PBMCs or a T cell subset sorted from them (not recorded which). These receptors all come from an adult woman who had mild COVID-19 (a few samples of this study predate the infection). Cell type and time point are not known.

This clonotype came up many times. This chain links TRBV20-1 with TRBJ2-5; the match to TRBD2 covers 10 bases. V lost 2 bases to trimming and J lost 1 base; unmatched junction nucleotides: 4. CDR3 length: 15 amino acids. CDR1 and CDR2 from the germline V gene are DFQATT and SNEGSKA (reference sequence). Here the CDR3 DNA reads TGCAGTGCTAGACTAGCGGGAGCCATCCAAGAGACCCAGTACTTC. Its protein is CSARLAGAIQETQYF.

The rearrangement uses TRBV30 and TRBJ1-5; 12 bases fit TRBD1. The germline CDR1 and CDR2 sequences are GTSNPN and SVGIG (reference sequence). After removal of 2 bases from V and 5 bases from J, the junction contained 7 bases not matched to a gene. The CDR3 consists of 16 residues. The CDR3 DNA is TGTGCCTGGAGTCCGATGGGGACAGGGGGCGATCAGCCCCAGCATTTT. Translating it yields CAWSPMGTGGDQPQHF.

The chain uses TRBV7-6 and TRBJ2-7; D perhaps matches TRBD2 (6 bases). V gave up 5 bases and J gave up 5 bases, with 13 bases separating them. The length of the CDR3 is 13 residues. Germline CDR1 SGHVS, CDR2 FNYEAQ. The CDR3 DNA reads as TGTGCCAGCAGCCGGGGTCCGGGGGACGAGCAGTACTTC. Translation: CASSRGPGDEQYF.

The chain uses TRBV27 and TRBJ2-7; no clear D gene. Germline V gives CDR1 MNHEY, CDR2 SMNVEV (reference sequence). CDR3 size: 13 residues. V was clipped by 5 bases and J by 3 bases, with 11 bases between them. The CDR3: CASSDLSHYEQYF. Here the CDR3 DNA reads TGTGCCAGCAGTGACCTATCCCACTACGAGCAGTACTTC.

This clonotype rates as medium-sized (0.01 to 0.1%). V gene TRBV7-9 combines with J gene TRBJ2-1; D may match TRBD1 or TRBD2 (6 bases each). V lost 5 bases to trimming and J lost 6 bases, with 20 bases between them. The CDR3 covers 16 residues. Per the germline V gene, CDR1 is SEHNR and CDR2 is FQNEAQ (reference sequence). For the CDR3, the DNA is TGTGCCAGCAGCCCAAGTTGGCAGGGGCGGGGCAATGAGCAGTTCTTC. Amino acid sequence: CASSPSWQGRGNEQFF.

The chain recombines TRBV12-3 or TRBV12-4 with TRBJ2-2; TRBD2 might be the D (5 bases). V was trimmed by 5 bases and J by 8 bases, leaving 9 bases between them. The CDR3 totals 12 residues. CDR3: CASSDPGGELFF. DNA of the CDR3: TGTGCCAGCAGTGACCCGGGAGGGGAGCTGTTTTTT.

This clonotype was seen a handful of times. This chain links TRBV24-1 with TRBJ2-3; 8 bases map to TRBD1. CDR1 is KGHDR, CDR2 SFDVKD, per germline. The CDR3 length is 16 residues. J was trimmed by 4 bases and V by 4 bases; bases with no gene match: 9. CDR3 nucleotides: TGTGCCACCAGTGACCCTAGGACAGGGACCCCAGATACGCAGTATTTT. As protein: CATSDPRTGTPDTQYF.

This chain uses TRBV10-3 with TRBJ2-6; 9 bases agree with TRBD1. Germline CDR1 and CDR2: ENHRY and SYGVKD. CDR3 length: 17 residues. J was trimmed by 3 bases and V by 2 bases; bases with no gene match: 5. The CDR3 nucleotides are TGTGCCATCAGTGAGGCACAGGGGGCATTTGGGGCCAACGTCCTGACTTTC. It yields the protein CAISEAQGAFGANVLTF.

This clonotype was recorded a few times. The genes are TRBV6-6 and TRBJ2-2; tentative D call: TRBD2 (6 bases). The CDR3 has 17 amino acids. V was clipped by 4 bases and J by 0 bases, with 15 bases between them. The V gene's germline CDR1 is MNHNY and CDR2 SVGAGI (reference sequence). CDR3 DNA sequence: TGTGCCAGCAGTTCCTCTGGGGAGCGGGCGAACACCGGGGAGCTGTTTTTT. This translates into CASSSSGERANTGELFF.

This clonotype came up many times. The V gene is TRBV12-3 or TRBV12-4, the J gene TRBJ1-1, with D tentatively TRBD1 (6 bases). Trimming removed 3 bases at V and 5 bases at J, with 10 bases between. This CDR3 is built from 13 residues. The CDR3 bases are TGTGCCAGCAGTTTCGAGGGGGGGACTGAAGCTTTCTTT. This codes for CASSFEGGTEAFF.

V and J are TRBV4-1 and TRBJ2-1; D call uncertain. CDR1 is MGHRA and CDR2 is YSYEKL in the germline V gene. Trimming stripped 1 base from V and 8 bases from J, with 9 bases between. The CDR3 length is 13 residues. CDR3 region: CASSQGPPYEQFF. The CDR3 nucleotides are TGCGCCAGCAGCCAAGGTCCCCCGTATGAGCAGTTCTTC.

This clonotype was detected only a few times. The chain links TRBV3-1 to TRBJ2-5; 9 positions agree with TRBD2. Germline V lookup: CDR1 LGHDT, CDR2 YNNKEL (reference sequence). The CDR3 has 16 amino acids. After removal of 4 bases from V and 4 bases from J, the junction contained 10 bases not matched to a gene. As DNA, the CDR3 is TGTGCCAGCAGCCGATTCACTAGCGGGCCCCCAGAGACCCAGTACTTC. It translates to CASSRFTSGPPETQYF.

The V gene is TRBV20-1, the J gene TRBJ1-5; D might be TRBD1 (5 bases). Per the germline V gene, CDR1 is DFQATT and CDR2 is SNEGSKA (reference sequence). Trimming cost V 4 bases and J 4 bases, with 11 bases left between them. The CDR3 length is 13 residues. CDR3 sequence (DNA): TGCAGTGCTATTACAGGCGGAAATCAGCCCCAGCATTTT. This sequence encodes CSAITGGNQPQHF.

This clonotype occurred a few times. The chain joins TRBV5-1 to TRBJ2-3; D may match TRBD1 or TRBD2 (6 bases each). CDR3 size: 15 residues. CDR1 and CDR2 from the germline V gene are SGHRS and YFSETQ. The V gene lost 4 bases and the J gene lost 3 bases, with 15 bases spanning the gap. Here the CDR3 reads CASSLPGGGTDTQYF. Here the CDR3 DNA reads TGCGCCAGCAGCCTCCCAGGAGGGGGGACAGATACGCAGTATTTT.

This clonotype was seen a few times. The V and J genes are TRBV27 and TRBJ1-3, with unresolved D. CDR3 length: 15 residues. Per the germline V gene, CDR1 is MNHEY and CDR2 is SMNVEV (reference sequence). Trimming cost V 5 bases and J 0 bases, with 11 bases left between them. DNA of the CDR3: TGTGCCAGCAGTATAACGGGCATCTCTGGAAACACCATATATTTT. Translating it yields CASSITGISGNTIYF.